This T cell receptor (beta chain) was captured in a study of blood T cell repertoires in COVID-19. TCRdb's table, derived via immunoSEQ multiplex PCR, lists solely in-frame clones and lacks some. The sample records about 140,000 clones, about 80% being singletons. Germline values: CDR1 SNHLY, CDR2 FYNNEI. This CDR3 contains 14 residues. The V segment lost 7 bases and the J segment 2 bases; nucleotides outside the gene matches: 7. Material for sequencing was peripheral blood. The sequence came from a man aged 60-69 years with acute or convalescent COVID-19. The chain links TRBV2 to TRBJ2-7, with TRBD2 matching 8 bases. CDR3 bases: TGTGCCAGCACTAGAGCGGGAGAGGCCTACGAGCAGTACTTC. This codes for CASTRAGEAYEQYF.